This is a list of T cell receptor beta chains from one sample in a study of cytomegalovirus exposure and HLA in healthy donors. Method: immunoSEQ multiplex PCR; TCRdb's copy keeps in-frame clones and lacks some. This table has about 140,000 clones, around four fifths appearing once. Sequencing used PBMCs. Receptors were obtained from a female donor in good health and CMV-seronegative. The CDR3 runs from the conserved cysteine through the conserved F or W. D genes are given only for firm matches. Clone size appears in some rows only: once, few, many, or a class for an expanded clone.

D	V	J	size	DNA	CDR3
NA	TRBV19	TRBJ1-5	NA	TGTGCCAGTAGTATGGCCCAGGGGCCGGGGAATCAGCCCCAGCATTTT	CASSMAQGPGNQPQHF
NA	TRBV5-1	TRBJ1-1	NA	TGCGCCAGCAGCTTGGGCAGGGTGAACACTGAAGCTTTCTTT	CASSLGRVNTEAFF
TRBD1	TRBV27	TRBJ1-2	NA	TGTGCCAGCAGCGCGACAGGGCGGAGTGGCTACACCTTC	CASSATGRSGYTF
TRBD1	TRBV6-5	TRBJ2-2	NA	TGTGCCAGCAGGGGACAGGGGGCGATAACCGGGGAGCTGTTTTTT	CASRGQGAITGELFF
TRBD2	TRBV27	TRBJ2-5	NA	TGTGCCAGCAGTTTAATGGTGCTAGCGGGTGGGTGGGGGCAGTACTTC	CASSLMVLAGGWGQYF
NA	TRBV5-6	TRBJ2-7	NA	TGTGCCAGCAGCCTAAAGACAGTGCAGGGCTCCTACGAGCAGTACTTC	CASSLKTVQGSYEQYF
NA	TRBV7-2	TRBJ1-2	once	TGTGCCAGCAGCTTACTGAGATATGGCTACACCTTC	CASSLLRYGYTF
TRBD1	TRBV28	TRBJ2-1	few	TGTGCCAGCAGTCCACTCCGGGACAGGGGGCATGAGCAGTTCTTC	CASSPLRDRGHEQFF
NA	TRBV6-1	TRBJ1-3	NA	TGTGCCAGCACCGCCGACAGTTACTCTGGAAACACCATATATTTT	CASTADSYSGNTIYF
NA	TRBV30	TRBJ1-1	NA	TGTGCCTGGAGTGTAACGGTGAACACTGAAGCTTTCTTT	CAWSVTVNTEAFF
NA	TRBV30	TRBJ1-2	NA	TGTGCCTGGAGCCCTACTACCTATAACTATGGCTACACCTTC	CAWSPTTYNYGYTF
NA	TRBV7-2	TRBJ1-1	NA	TGTGCCAGCAGCTTAGAAGCTCTGAACACTGAAGCTTTCTTT	CASSLEALNTEAFF
TRBD1	TRBV19	TRBJ1-5	once	TGTGCCAGTAGCCTCCTCCGCGGACAGGGCAGGCAGCCCCAGCATTTT	CASSLLRGQGRQPQHF
NA	TRBV19	TRBJ1-5	NA	TGTGCCAGTATAGGGGCGGGCAATCAGCCCCAGCATTTT	CASIGAGNQPQHF
TRBD1	TRBV19	TRBJ2-3	NA	TGTGCCAGTAGTACCGGGACAGACACAGATACGCAGTATTTT	CASSTGTDTDTQYF
TRBD1	TRBV6-5	TRBJ1-4	NA	TGTGCCAGCAGTTACTCGAGATGGGTAGGGGGCGAAAAACTGTTTTTT	CASSYSRWVGGEKLFF
NA	TRBV19	TRBJ1-5	NA	TGTGCCAGTAGTATACGAGGCTTACAGATCAGGGGCTCGAGGCAGGCCCAGCATTTT	CASSIRGLQIRGSRQAQHF
TRBD1	TRBV18	TRBJ2-1	NA	TGTGCCAGCTCACCTATACAGGGGAGCTCCTACAATGAGCAGTTCTTC	CASSPIQGSSYNEQFF
TRBD2	TRBV11-1	TRBJ2-1	few	TGTGCCAGCAGCAACCTAGCTGCGGGAGGGCCGGGTAATGAGCAGTTCTTC	CASSNLAAGGPGNEQFF
TRBD2	TRBV5-4	TRBJ2-2	NA	TGTGCCAGCAGCTATTTTAGCGGGAGGGAAGGCACCGGGGAGCTGTTTTTT	CASSYFSGREGTGELFF
TRBD2	TRBV10-2	TRBJ2-1	few	TGCGCCAGCAGTGGAATAGCGGGAGGGCCATTCAATGAGCAGTTCTTC	CASSGIAGGPFNEQFF
NA	TRBV6-4	TRBJ2-1	NA	TGTGCCAGCAGTGACTCAGGGTTTGGCGGGAAGTTCTTC	CASSDSGFGGKFF
NA	TRBV7-9	TRBJ1-3	NA	TGTGCCAGCAGTTTTACCGGGTCTCCCCTCTTT	CASSFTGSPLF
NA	TRBV6-1	TRBJ1-3	NA	TGTGCCAGCAGTCACAGGGAGTCTGGAAACACCATATATTTT	CASSHRESGNTIYF
TRBD1	TRBV29-1	TRBJ2-3	few	TGCAGCGTTGTACAGGGGCCCCGCACAGATACGCAGTATTTT	CSVVQGPRTDTQYF
TRBD2	TRBV4-1	TRBJ2-1	few	TGCGCCAGCAGCCAAGTGAGGCTAGCGGGAAACAATGAGCAGTTCTTC	CASSQVRLAGNNEQFF
NA	TRBV7-9	TRBJ1-2	few	TGTGCCAGCAGCTTAGCGCCCGGATTCGGATATGACACTGGCTACACCTTC	CASSLAPGFGYDTGYTF
NA	TRBV7-2	TRBJ1-3	once	TGTGCCAGCAGCTTCAAAGAGGGAAACACCATATATTTT	CASSFKEGNTIYF
NA	TRBV19	TRBJ1-1	NA	TGTGCCAGTAGTATGGTCGGGGTCGGGAACACTGAAGCTTTCTTT	CASSMVGVGNTEAFF
TRBD1	TRBV15	TRBJ2-7	NA	TGTGCCACCAGCAGAGATCAGGGGGCCCATACCTACGAGCAGTACTTC	CATSRDQGAHTYEQYF
NA	TRBV7-6	TRBJ1-3	NA	TGTGCCAGCAGCTTAGCGGAAGGGGGTGGAAACACCATATATTTT	CASSLAEGGGNTIYF
TRBD2	TRBV4-3	TRBJ2-1	few	TGCGCCAGCAGCCATACTAGCGACTCCTACAATGAGCAGTTCTTC	CASSHTSDSYNEQFF
NA	TRBV28	TRBJ2-1	once	TGTGCCAGCAGTCCCCCCGGACTCCCGAGGAATGAGCAGTTCTTC	CASSPPGLPRNEQFF
NA	TRBV20-1	TRBJ1-2	NA	TGCAGTGCTAGACAGGTCCTTGGCTACACCTTC	CSARQVLGYTF
TRBD1	TRBV5-1	TRBJ2-7	NA	TGCGCCAGCAGCTTGGACGGACAGGGGGCGCCCGAGCAGTACTTC	CASSLDGQGAPEQYF
TRBD2	TRBV9	TRBJ2-3	NA	TGTGCCAGCAGTCAAACTAGCGGGGGAGACACAGATACGCAGTATTTT	CASSQTSGGDTDTQYF
TRBD2	TRBV9	TRBJ2-7	NA	TGTGCCAGCAGCGTTACAGCGGGAGCGGGTAACTACGAGCAGTACTTC	CASSVTAGAGNYEQYF
NA	TRBV6-6	TRBJ1-1	few	TGTGCCAGCAGTTACGGGAGTCAGGTTGGCGCTGAAGCTTTCTTT	CASSYGSQVGAEAFF
NA	TRBV4-1	TRBJ1-3	NA	TGCGCCAGCGCAATCAGGTTCCACTCTGGAAACACCATATATTTT	CASAIRFHSGNTIYF
NA	TRBV7-9	TRBJ1-2	NA	TGTGCCAGCAGCTTAGTCAGGGGAGGGTATGGCTACCCCTTC	CASSLVRGGYGYPF
NA	TRBV4-1	TRBJ1-3	NA	TGCGCCAGCAGCCAAGGAGGAACTGGGGGAAACACCATATATTTT	CASSQGGTGGNTIYF
TRBD2	TRBV19	TRBJ2-2	NA	TGTGCCAGTAGACCGCTAGCGGGAGGGCCCGACACCGGGGAGCTGTTTTTT	CASRPLAGGPDTGELFF
NA	TRBV6-1	TRBJ2-7	NA	TGTGCCAGCAGTCCCACTAAGCGGTTATCCTACGAGCAGTACTTC	CASSPTKRLSYEQYF
NA	TRBV2	TRBJ1-2	NA	TGTGCCAGCAGAACCGGGGTCTATGGCTACACCTTC	CASRTGVYGYTF
TRBD2	TRBV4-2	TRBJ2-3	few	TGTGCCAGCAGCCAACCTTCACTAGCGGGGGGCACAGATACGCAGTATTTT	CASSQPSLAGGTDTQYF
NA	TRBV6-6	TRBJ2-3	NA	TGTGCCAGCATGAGCGTGCGGAGCACAGATACGCAGTATTTT	CASMSVRSTDTQYF
TRBD1	TRBV5-1	TRBJ1-2	NA	TGCGCCAGCAGCTTAGCGCAGGGGGCTGGAGGCTACACCTTC	CASSLAQGAGGYTF
NA	TRBV5-1	TRBJ1-1	NA	TGCGCCAGCAGCTTGGGCGGGGTTGGCCTTAGGAACACTGAAGCTTTCTTT	CASSLGGVGLRNTEAFF
NA	TRBV28	TRBJ2-2	NA	TGTGCCAGCAGCGGGGTCACCGGGGAGCTGTTTTTT	CASSGVTGELFF
NA	TRBV18	TRBJ2-1	once	TGTGCCAGCTCACGCCCGTTCCAGGGGGGTGAGCAGTTCTTC	CASSRPFQGGEQFF
TRBD2	TRBV6-6	TRBJ2-1	few	TGTGCCAGCAGTTACTCGAGGACTAGCAATGAGCAGTTCTTC	CASSYSRTSNEQFF
NA	TRBV7-3	TRBJ1-1	NA	TGTGCCAGCAGCCAGAGCGTCGGCAACACTGAAGCTTTCTTT	CASSQSVGNTEAFF
NA	TRBV28	TRBJ2-7	NA	TGTGCCAGCAGTTTACCCCGGGACAACTCCTACGAGCAGTACTTC	CASSLPRDNSYEQYF
NA	TRBV11-2	TRBJ1-1	few	TGTGCCAGCAGATTAACAGAGTCGAACACTGAAGCTTTCTTT	CASRLTESNTEAFF
NA	TRBV5-1	TRBJ1-2	few	TGCGCCAGCAGCTTGGCCGGAGCGCCGGCTGGCTACACCTTC	CASSLAGAPAGYTF
TRBD1	TRBV30	TRBJ1-6	NA	TGTGCCTGGAGCCAGGACAGGTTCGGCTCACCCCTCCACTTT	CAWSQDRFGSPLHF
NA	TRBV4-2	TRBJ1-2	NA	TGTGCCAGCAGCCAGGTACTCAATAACTATGGCTACACCTTC	CASSQVLNNYGYTF